Detailed here is one T cell receptor beta chain. Other DNA sequences from this sample encode an identical CDR3 as well. The data were taken from a study of shared clonotypes between healthy human individuals. Some clones are missing from TCRdb's copy, which holds only in-frame ones; the method was immunoSEQ multiplex PCR. The table includes 2 million to 2.5 million clones, roughly 95% detected once. The CDR3 contains 12 residues. CDR1 is SGHDT, CDR2 YYEEEE, per germline. V lost 2 bases and J 4 bases, leaving 7 bases between the germline ends. The clonotype originates from a man younger than 35 in good health. The rearrangement uses TRBV5-6 and TRBJ2-7; D is perhaps TRBD1 (6 bases). Material: naive CD4+ T cells sorted from blood. Documented subset: CD45RA+ positively selected. DNA for the CDR3: TGTGCCAGCAGCTTACAGGGATACGAGCAGTACTTC. It codes for CASSLQGYEQYF. Supplemented by reference TRBV5-6 and TRBJ2-7, the full variable domain reads DAGVTQSPTHLIKTRGQQVTLRCSPKSGHDTVSWYQQALGQGPQFIFQYYEEEERQRGNFPDRFSGHQFPNYSSELNVNALLLGDSALYLCASSLQGYEQYFGPGTRLTVT.